This T cell receptor (beta chain) came from a study of T cells after yellow fever vaccination. In the study overall: Low-cell-number fractions underwent preparation using SMART-Seq v4 Ultra Low Input.

TCRdb used MiXCR to reprocess the 5' RACE reads, holding one entry per CDR3 protein. Among a few hundred thousand distinct CDR3 sequences, 3.6% were seen once, and the ten largest hold about 25%. CDR3 size: 16 residues. Trimming shortened V by 5 bases and J by 2 bases, and 17 bases separated the two germline ends. From germline, CDR1 is SGHVS and CDR2 FQNEAQ. Ten or more counts support this clonotype. Its target is unknown. Study-wide points: A limited proportion of clonotypes was detected within both the CD4 and CD8 compartments.

This receptor was identified in a man younger than 35 who received the YFV17D yellow fever vaccine. The chain employs TRBV7-8 and TRBJ2-3; D perhaps matches TRBD2 (7 bases). The material sequenced was PBMCs, taken on the day of the yellow fever booster vaccination. The chain's CDR3 is CASSSPGGGITDTQYF. CDR3 DNA sequence: TGTGCCAGCAGCAGCCCGGGGGGCGGGATCACAGATACGCAGTATTTT.